The 2 T cell receptor beta chains listed next were all sequenced from one sample in a study of cytomegalovirus exposure and HLA in healthy donors. A multiplex PCR was run with 60 Vbeta primers and 13 Jbeta primers. Sequencing used immunoSEQ multiplex PCR; TCRdb keeps in-frame clones, though not all of them. This sample yields some 200,000 clones, of which 81% are seen a single time; less than 4.5% belongs to the top ten. Sequencing was performed on PBMCs. These TCRs come from a man aged 45 to 65 in good health and CMV-seronegative.

J is TRBJ2-2 and V is TRBV7-2; weak D call: TRBD1 (5 bases). The germline V gene has CDR1 SGHTA and CDR2 FQGNSA. Between the trimmed V and J ends, which lost 1 base and 2 bases, there was a span of 11 bases. The CDR3 extends over 16 amino acids. Here the CDR3 reads CASSLGRTYNTGELFF. The CDR3 DNA is TGTGCCAGCAGCTTAGGCCGGACATACAACACCGGGGAGCTGTTTTTT.

This clone was seen more than once but under ten times. J is TRBJ2-2 and V is TRBV5-8, with a tentative D call TRBD1 (6 bases). CDR3 length equals 14 residues. CDR1 is SGHTS and CDR2 is YDEGEE in the germline V gene. Trimming took 5 bases from V and 2 from J, leaving 10 bases between them. CDR3 residues: CASRPGHNTGELFF. DNA for the CDR3: TGTGCCAGCAGACCGGGACACAACACCGGGGAGCTGTTTTTT.